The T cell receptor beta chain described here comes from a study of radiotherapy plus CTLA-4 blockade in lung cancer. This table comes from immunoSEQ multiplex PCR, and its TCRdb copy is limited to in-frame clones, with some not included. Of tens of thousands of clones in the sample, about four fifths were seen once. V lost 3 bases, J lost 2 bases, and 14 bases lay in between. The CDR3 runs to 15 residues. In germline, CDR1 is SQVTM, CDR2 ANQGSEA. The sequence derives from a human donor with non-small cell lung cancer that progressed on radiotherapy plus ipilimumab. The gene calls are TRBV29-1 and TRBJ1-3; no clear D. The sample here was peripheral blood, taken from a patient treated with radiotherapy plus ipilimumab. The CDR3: CSVELGSRTGNTIYF. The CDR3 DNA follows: TGCAGCGTTGAGCTGGGGAGTCGGACTGGAAACACCATATATTTT.